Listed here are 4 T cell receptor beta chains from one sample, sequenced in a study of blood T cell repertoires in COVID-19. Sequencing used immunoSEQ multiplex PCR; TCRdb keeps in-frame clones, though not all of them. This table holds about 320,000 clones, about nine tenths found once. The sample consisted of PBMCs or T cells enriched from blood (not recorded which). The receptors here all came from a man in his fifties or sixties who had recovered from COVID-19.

The CDR3 DNA is TGTGCCAGCAGCTTAACAGCGGATAATTACGAGCAGTACTTC. It yields the protein CASSLTADNYEQYF. The V call is TRBV7-2, the J call TRBJ2-7; possible D gene TRBD2, 5 bases. Trimming pared 2 bases from V and 4 bases from J, leaving 12 bases between. CDR1 is SGHTA, CDR2 FQGNSA, per germline. This CDR3 is built from 14 residues.

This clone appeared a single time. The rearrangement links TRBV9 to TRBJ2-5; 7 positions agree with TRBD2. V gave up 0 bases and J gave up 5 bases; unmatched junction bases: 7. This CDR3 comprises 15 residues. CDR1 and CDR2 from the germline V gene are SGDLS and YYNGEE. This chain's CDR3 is CASSVGGGGGETQYF. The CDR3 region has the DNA TGTGCCAGCAGCGTAGGGGGCGGGGGAGGCGAGACCCAGTACTTC. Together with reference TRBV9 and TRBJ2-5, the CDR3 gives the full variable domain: DSGVTQTPKHLITATGQRVTLRCSPRSGDLSVYWYQQSLDQGLQFLIQYYNGEERAKGNILERFSAQQFPDLHSELNLSSLELGDSALYFCASSVGGGGGETQYFGPGTRLLVL.

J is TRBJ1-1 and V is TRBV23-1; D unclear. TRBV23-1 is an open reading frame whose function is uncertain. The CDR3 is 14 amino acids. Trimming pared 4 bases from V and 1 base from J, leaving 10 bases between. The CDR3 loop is CASSRIRENTEAFF. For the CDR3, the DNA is TGCGCCAGCAGTCGAATAAGAGAGAACACTGAAGCTTTCTTT.

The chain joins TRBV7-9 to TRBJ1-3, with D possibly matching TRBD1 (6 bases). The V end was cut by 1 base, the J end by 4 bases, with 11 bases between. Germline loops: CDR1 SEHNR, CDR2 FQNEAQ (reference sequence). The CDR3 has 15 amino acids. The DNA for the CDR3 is TGTGCCAGCAGCTTAGGACAGGTCGCCGGAAACACCATATATTTT. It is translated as CASSLGQVAGNTIYF.